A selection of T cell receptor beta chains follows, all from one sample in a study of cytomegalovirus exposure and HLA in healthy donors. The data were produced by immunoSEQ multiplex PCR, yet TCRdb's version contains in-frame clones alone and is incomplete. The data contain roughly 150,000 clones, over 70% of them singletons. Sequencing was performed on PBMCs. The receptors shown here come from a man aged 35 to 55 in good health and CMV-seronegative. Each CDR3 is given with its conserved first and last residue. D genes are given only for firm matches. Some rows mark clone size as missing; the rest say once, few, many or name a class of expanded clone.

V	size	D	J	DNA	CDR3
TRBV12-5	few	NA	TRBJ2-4	TGTGCTAGTGGTTTGGGGGGCGGCCGCAGAGACATTCAGTACTTC	CASGLGGGRRDIQYF
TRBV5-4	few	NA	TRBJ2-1	TGTGCCAGCAGCTTAGAACAGGTCAATGAGCAGTTCTTC	CASSLEQVNEQFF
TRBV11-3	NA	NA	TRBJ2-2	TGTGCCAGCAGCTTGCGGACAGGGAGGGCCGGGGAGCTGTTTTTT	CASSLRTGRAGELFF
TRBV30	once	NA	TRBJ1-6	TGTGCCTGGAGTGTGGGGGGGTCCGGATCACCCCTCCACTTT	CAWSVGGSGSPLHF
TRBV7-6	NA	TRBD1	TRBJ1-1	TGTGCCAGCAGCTTTCAGGGGGTGAACACTGAAGCTTTCTTT	CASSFQGVNTEAFF
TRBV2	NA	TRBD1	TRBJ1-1	TGTGCCAGCAGCCGGGACAGATCCGAGATCACTGAAGCTTTCTTT	CASSRDRSEITEAFF
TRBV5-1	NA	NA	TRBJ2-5	TGCGCCAGCAGCTCCCTGGAAGGGACTCAAGAGACCCAGTACTTC	CASSSLEGTQETQYF
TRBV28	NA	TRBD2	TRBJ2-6	TGTGCCAGCAGTCCTGGGGGGGCTGGGGCCAACGTCCTGACTTTC	CASSPGGAGANVLTF
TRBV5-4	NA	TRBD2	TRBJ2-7	TGTGCCAGCAGCCCCGCACGGGGGGGCGGTTACGAGCAGTACTTC	CASSPARGGGYEQYF
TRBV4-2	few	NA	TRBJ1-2	TGTGCCAGCAGCCAAGCCGCGGTAGCACAGGGCCATGGCTACACCTTC	CASSQAAVAQGHGYTF
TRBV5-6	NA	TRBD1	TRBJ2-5	TGTGCCAGCAGCACCGGACAGGGCGGTTTCCAAGAGACCCAGTACTTC	CASSTGQGGFQETQYF
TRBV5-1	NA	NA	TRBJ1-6	TGCGCCAGCAGGTCGAGCTATAATTCACCCCTCCACTTT	CASRSSYNSPLHF
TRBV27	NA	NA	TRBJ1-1	TGTGCCAGCAGTCCCCTAGTTGTTGGCACTGAAGCTTTCTTT	CASSPLVVGTEAFF
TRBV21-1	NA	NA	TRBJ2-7	TGTGCCAGCAGCAAACTCCGCCAAGGGGGCTGCGAGCAGTACTTC	CASSKLRQGGCEQYF
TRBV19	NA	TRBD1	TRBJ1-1	TGTGCCAGTAGTAACGGACAGGGGAACACTGAAGCTTTCTTT	CASSNGQGNTEAFF
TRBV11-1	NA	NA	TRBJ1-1	TGTGCCAGCAGCTTGGTTCGGAGGGGCGAGAACACTGAAGCTTTCTTT	CASSLVRRGENTEAFF
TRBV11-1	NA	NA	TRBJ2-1	TGTGCCAGCAGCTTAGTGGGGAGCTCCTACAATGAGCAGTTCTTC	CASSLVGSSYNEQFF
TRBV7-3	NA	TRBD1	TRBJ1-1	TGTGCCAGCAGCCCAGACAGGGGAAGAAATGCTTTCTTT	CASSPDRGRNAFF
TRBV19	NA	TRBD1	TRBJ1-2	TGTGCCAGTAGTCCCCCCGACAGGGATGGCTACACCTTC	CASSPPDRDGYTF
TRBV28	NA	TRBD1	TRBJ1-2	TGTGCCAGCAGTTTTCGGACAGGGACCTATGGCTACACCTTC	CASSFRTGTYGYTF
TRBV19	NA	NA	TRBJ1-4	TGTGCCAGTACCTGGACAGCAACTAATGAAAAACTGTTTTTT	CASTWTATNEKLFF
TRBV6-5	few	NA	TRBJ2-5	TGTGCCAGCACCAAGGGGGATAGGGAGACCCAGTACTTC	CASTKGDRETQYF
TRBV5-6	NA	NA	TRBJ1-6	TGTGCCAGCAGCTTCGAGCCGGACAGCACCTATAATTCACCCCTCCACTTT	CASSFEPDSTYNSPLHF
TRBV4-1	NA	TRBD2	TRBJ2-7	TGCGCCAGCAGCCAATGGGCTAGCGGGGATATTCCCTACGAGCAGTACTTC	CASSQWASGDIPYEQYF
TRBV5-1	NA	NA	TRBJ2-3	TGCGCCAGCAGCTTGGATGGCAAGAGCACAGATACGCAGTATTTT	CASSLDGKSTDTQYF
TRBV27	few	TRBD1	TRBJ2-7	TGTGCCAGCAGCCGGGACAGGAGCTCCTACGAGCAGTACTTC	CASSRDRSSYEQYF
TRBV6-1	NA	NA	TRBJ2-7	TGTGCCAGCAGTGGCCAGGGGATGGGCGAGCAGTACTTC	CASSGQGMGEQYF
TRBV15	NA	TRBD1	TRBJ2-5	TGTGCCACCAGCAGCACAGGGGCCCTCGGGACCCAGTACTTC	CATSSTGALGTQYF
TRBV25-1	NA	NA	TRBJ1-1	TGTGCCAGCAGTGAAACTTCAGGGGTGAACACTGAAGCTTTCTTT	CASSETSGVNTEAFF
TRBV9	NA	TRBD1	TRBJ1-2	TGTGCCAGTTCCGACAGGGCCTTTCATGGCTACACCTTC	CASSDRAFHGYTF
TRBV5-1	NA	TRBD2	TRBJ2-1	TGCGCCAGCAGCCCGGGAGGCTCGGGGAATGAGCAGTTCTTC	CASSPGGSGNEQFF
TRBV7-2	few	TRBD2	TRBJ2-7	TGTGCCAGCAGCTTAGAACCTAGCGGGTTCTACGAGCAGTACTTC	CASSLEPSGFYEQYF
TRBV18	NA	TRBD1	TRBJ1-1	TGTGCCAGCTCTGAGGGAGCGCCAGGGGGGACTGAAGCTTTCTTT	CASSEGAPGGTEAFF
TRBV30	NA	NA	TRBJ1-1	TGTGCCTACATCCGCTTAGTGACAGGAGAAGCTTTCTTT	CAYIRLVTGEAFF
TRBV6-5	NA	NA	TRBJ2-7	TGTGCCAGCAGCGGAGGGATACACCTCTACGAGCAGTACTTC	CASSGGIHLYEQYF
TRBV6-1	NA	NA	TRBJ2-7	TGTGCCAGCAGAACAGGGTCGTTCTACGAGCAGTACTTC	CASRTGSFYEQYF
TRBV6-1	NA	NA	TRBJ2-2	TGTGCCAGCAGGCCGGGAAGCGGATACACCGGGGAGCTGTTTTTT	CASRPGSGYTGELFF
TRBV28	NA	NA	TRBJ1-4	TGTGCCAGCTGCGAACAGGCAGGGCAAGTGGCTAATGAAAAACTGTTTTTT	CASCEQAGQVANEKLFF
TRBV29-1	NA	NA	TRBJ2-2	TGCAGCGTTGTAGCCGGGAACACCGGGGAGCTGTTTTTT	CSVVAGNTGELFF
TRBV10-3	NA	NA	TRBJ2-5	TGTGCCATCAGTGAGACCCACCAGGCCCTGGGCCTCCAAGAGACCCAGTACTTC	CAISETHQALGLQETQYF
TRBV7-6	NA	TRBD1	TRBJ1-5	TGTGCCAGCAGCTCCGGGACAGGGGGCGACCAGCCCCAGCATTTT	CASSSGTGGDQPQHF
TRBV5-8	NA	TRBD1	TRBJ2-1	TGTGCCAGCAGATCTGACAGGGTGGAGCAGTTCTTC	CASRSDRVEQFF
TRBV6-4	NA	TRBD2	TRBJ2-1	TGTGCCAGCAGCGCCGCGGGAGATCGGGGTAATGAGCAGTTCTTC	CASSAAGDRGNEQFF
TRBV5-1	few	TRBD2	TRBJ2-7	TGCGCCAGCAGCCCCCTGACTAGCGGACCCCTCGAGCAGTACTTC	CASSPLTSGPLEQYF
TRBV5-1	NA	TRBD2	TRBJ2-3	TGCGCCAGCAGCTTGTTCCGGGGCGGGAGGGCGCCGCAGTATTTT	CASSLFRGGRAPQYF
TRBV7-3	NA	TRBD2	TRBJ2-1	TGTGCCAGCAGCCCCTTACTAGCGGGAGGGAGAAGTCGGTCCTACAATGAGCAGTTCTTC	CASSPLLAGGRSRSYNEQFF
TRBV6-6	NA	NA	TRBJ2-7	TGTGCCATCTCGGTGGCGGGCTCCGAGCAGTACTTC	CAISVAGSEQYF